The 31 T cell receptor beta chains below come from one sample, sequenced in a study of technical replicates of blood from a few donors. Here immunoSEQ multiplex PCR was the method, and the copy in TCRdb shows in-frame clones only, minus some. This sample has around 78,000 clones, with 94% found just once. Sequencing input: T cells isolated from PBMCs. The receptors shown here come from a human donor in good health.

This chain joins TRBV10-2 and TRBJ1-1, with 10 bases aligning to TRBD1. The CDR3 totals 14 residues. Losses at the gene ends were 4 bases for V and 6 bases for J; bases not matched to a gene: 5. The V gene's germline CDR1 is WSHSY and CDR2 SAAADI. The CDR3 spells CASSGQGAGSEAFF. CDR3 DNA: TGCGCCAGCAGTGGACAGGGGGCGGGGTCTGAAGCTTTCTTT.

The chain carries TRBV6-5 and TRBJ2-7; D call uncertain. The V end lost 5 bases, the J end lost 5 bases, and 16 bases lay between the germline ends. This CDR3 contains 14 residues. Looked up from germline, CDR1 is MNHEY and CDR2 is SVGAGI. This chain's CDR3 is CASSPALRGHEQYF. The CDR3 nucleotides are TGTGCCAGCAGTCCCGCTCTCCGCGGCCACGAGCAGTACTTC.

The V and J genes are TRBV9 and TRBJ2-2; D gene unclear. The CDR3 is made up of 15 amino acids. Trimming pared 3 bases from V and 3 bases from J, leaving 12 bases between. Germline V gene sequence: CDR1 SGDLS, CDR2 YYNGEE. The CDR3 coding sequence is TGTGCCAGCAGCGGAAACGAGCGTTACACCGGGGAGCTGTTTTTT. Its translation: CASSGNERYTGELFF.

The J gene is TRBJ1-2, the V gene TRBV29-1; D is ambiguous. The germline V and J ends were trimmed by 7 bases and 1 base, with 16 bases remaining between them. Germline V lookup: CDR1 SQVTM, CDR2 ANQGSEA. The CDR3 runs 14 residues. In nucleotides, the CDR3 is TGCAGCGCCCGAGGAGGAGATCTTAACTATGGCTACACCTTC. Its translation: CSARGGDLNYGYTF.

The chain couples TRBV10-3 to TRBJ1-1; the match to TRBD1 covers 7 bases. CDR3 length: 13 amino acids. The trim removed 7 bases at V and 5 bases at J, leaving 7 bases unmatched. Germline V gene data show CDR1 as ENHRY and CDR2 as SYGVKD. This CDR3 is CAITKQGNTEAFF. The CDR3 coding sequence is TGTGCCATCACCAAACAGGGGAATACTGAAGCTTTCTTT.

The chain links TRBV2 to TRBJ1-1, with D uncertain. Germline CDR1 reads SNHLY; CDR2 reads FYNNEI. V lost 9 bases and J 3 bases, leaving 14 bases between the germline ends. The CDR3 contains 13 residues. CDR3 nucleotides: TGTGCCAGTCGAGGTCCTGGGTACACTGAAGCTTTCTTT. It translates to CASRGPGYTEAFF.

This clone has a handful of counts. The CDR3 nucleotides read TGTGCCAGCAGTGGAGAGGGAAGGCAGCCCCAGCATTTT. Translating gives CASSGEGRQPQHF. V gene TRBV2 combines with J gene TRBJ1-5, with D unresolved. Deletions cut 4 bases from V and 7 bases from J, with 11 bases between. The CDR3 runs 13 residues. Germline V lookup: CDR1 SNHLY, CDR2 FYNNEI.

The V gene is TRBV9, the J gene TRBJ1-5; tentatively, D is TRBD1 (5 bases). Germline loops: CDR1 SGDLS, CDR2 YYNGEE. The CDR3 is 15 amino acids. V was pared by 0 bases and J by 7 bases, with 14 bases between. CDR3 coding DNA: TGTGCCAGCAGCGTAGGGGGCGGCTCAGGGCAGCCCCAGCATTTT. Protein product: CASSVGGGSGQPQHF.

V and J are TRBV11-2 and TRBJ1-1, with 7 bases identical to TRBD1. This CDR3 is 15 amino acids long. Germline lookup yields CDR1 SGHAT and CDR2 FQNNGV. V trimming: 4 bases; J trimming: 3 bases; junction bases outside the gene matches: 8. The CDR3 region is CASSSTYRGDTEAFF. CDR3 nucleotides: TGTGCCAGCAGCTCAACTTACAGGGGAGACACTGAAGCTTTCTTT.

This chain joins TRBV6-6 and TRBJ1-4, with 8 bases fitting TRBD1. This CDR3 contains 15 residues. CDR1 and CDR2 from the germline V gene are MNHNY and SVGAGI (reference sequence). Trimming cost V 2 bases and J 6 bases; bases outside gene matches: 5. CDR3 sequence (DNA): TGTGCCAGCAGTTACCCAGGACAGGGACATGAAAAACTGTTTTTT. Translating it yields CASSYPGQGHEKLFF.

This chain links TRBV27 with TRBJ2-1; D uncertain. V gave up 0 bases and J gave up 4 bases, with 10 bases separating them. Germline V lookup: CDR1 MNHEY, CDR2 SMNVEV (reference sequence). The CDR3 is 15 residues long. CDR3 coding DNA: TGTGCCAGCAGTTTATCGGGCAGGAATTACAATGAGCAGTTCTTC. This translates into CASSLSGRNYNEQFF.

The chain is built from TRBV28 and TRBJ2-5, with a weak D call TRBD1 (6 bases). Germline CDR1 and CDR2: MDHEN and SYDVKM. The CDR3 length is 20 residues. V lost 2 bases and J lost 2, with 27 bases in between. The CDR3 nucleotides are TGTGCCAGCAGTTTACGCCCGGACAGAAGTACCCATCCCGGGCAAGAGACCCAGTACTTC. Translating gives CASSLRPDRSTHPGQETQYF.

V and J are TRBV5-1 and TRBJ1-2, with 9 bases fitting TRBD1. The ends lost 1 base at V and 6 bases at J; junction bases unmatched: 7. The CDR3 is 15 amino acids. Germline-derived CDR1 and CDR2 are SGHRS and YFSETQ. The CDR3 reads CASSLPSGTGNGYTF. The CDR3 DNA reads as TGCGCCAGCAGCTTGCCCTCCGGGACAGGGAATGGCTACACCTTC.

The genes are TRBV5-1 and TRBJ2-5; D perhaps matches TRBD2 (5 bases). The CDR3 sequence is 14 residues long. Germline CDR1 is SGHRS and CDR2 is YFSETQ. The ends were cut back, 7 bases at V and 3 bases at J, with 16 bases in the middle. CDR3 region: CASAKYDYKETQYF. CDR3 coding DNA: TGCGCCAGCGCTAAATATGACTACAAAGAGACCCAGTACTTC.

This clone was seen just once. The chain uses TRBV7-7 and TRBJ2-5; 7 positions match TRBD2. The length of the CDR3 is 16 residues. V was pared by 2 bases and J by 1 base, with 7 bases of the junction left unmatched. Germline V lookup: CDR1 SSHAT, CDR2 FNYEAQ (reference sequence). The DNA for the CDR3 is TGTGCCAGCAGCTTACAGAGTAGCGGGTTCCAAGAGACCCAGTACTTC. It codes for CASSLQSSGFQETQYF.

V usage is TRBV2 and J usage is TRBJ1-2, with 8 bases aligning to TRBD1. Germline V gene data show CDR1 as SNHLY and CDR2 as FYNNEI. This CDR3 has 20 amino acids. J gave up 3 bases and V 6 bases, and 24 bases lay outside the gene matches. CDR3 in amino acids: CASRGDSHYDRQGNYYGYTF. The CDR3 nucleotides are TGTGCCAGCAGGGGGGATTCCCATTATGATAGACAGGGGAATTACTATGGCTACACCTTC. The entire variable domain, with the rest obtained from reference TRBV2 and TRBJ1-2, is as follows: EPEVTQTPSHQVTQMGQEVILRCVPISNHLYFYWYRQILGQKVEFLVSFYNNEISEKSEIFDDQFSVERPDGSNFTLKIRSTKLEDSAMYFCASRGDSHYDRQGNYYGYTFGSGTRLTVV.

This clone was recorded once. The genes are TRBV6-4 and TRBJ2-2; D uncertain. Looked up from germline, CDR1 is MRHNA and CDR2 is SNTAGT. Between the trimmed V and J ends, which lost 4 bases and 6 bases, there was a span of 9 bases. The CDR3 is made up of 13 amino acids. The CDR3 reads CASSVDIPGELFF. The CDR3 DNA reads TGTGCCAGCAGTGTTGACATTCCCGGGGAGCTGTTTTTT.

In nucleotides, the CDR3 is TGCAGCGTTGTCAGAGCGGGAGCTTCGAACACCGGGGAGCTGTTTTTT. Translated, it gives CSVVRAGASNTGELFF. The V gene is TRBV29-1, the J gene TRBJ2-2, with TRBD2 matching over 8 bases. CDR3 size: 16 residues. V lost 4 bases, J lost 0 bases, and 7 bases stayed unmatched. Germline values: CDR1 SQVTM, CDR2 ANQGSEA.

The chain has TRBV5-6 and TRBJ1-1; 7 nucleotides match TRBD1. V shed 4 bases and J 4 bases; nucleotides not matched to a gene: 4. The germline V gene encodes CDR1 SGHDT and CDR2 YYEEEE. The length of the CDR3 is 13 residues. This CDR3 reads CASSVTGRTEAFF. CDR3 nucleotide sequence: TGTGCCAGCAGCGTGACAGGGCGCACTGAAGCTTTCTTT.

This clone appeared a single time. This chain joins TRBV28 and TRBJ1-1, with a possible D match to TRBD1 (5 bases). Germline V gene sequence: CDR1 MDHEN, CDR2 SYDVKM. V was clipped by 7 bases and J by 5 bases, with 14 bases between them. There are 13 residues in the CDR3. The CDR3 bases are TGTGCCAGCACCCAACGACAGAAGACTGAAGCTTTCTTT. This translates into CASTQRQKTEAFF.

V and J are TRBV4-1 and TRBJ2-7, with 11 bases lining up with TRBD2. The germline gives CDR1 MGHRA, CDR2 YSYEKL. The CDR3 covers 16 residues. V was clipped by 6 bases and J by 1 base; unmatched bases: 8. The CDR3 bases are TGCGCCAGCAGTAAACTAGCGGGAGTCCTATCCTACGAGCAGTACTTC. Its translation is CASSKLAGVLSYEQYF.

The chain employs TRBV5-1 and TRBJ2-1; 11 bases map to TRBD1. The CDR3 consists of 14 residues. Per the germline V gene, CDR1 is SGHRS and CDR2 is YFSETQ. Trimming removed 2 bases from V and 8 bases from J; junction bases left unmatched: 3. CDR3 protein: CASSLRTGGDEQFF. The CDR3 DNA is TGCGCCAGCAGCTTACGGACAGGGGGCGATGAGCAGTTCTTC.

The chain uses TRBV7-9 and TRBJ1-1; D is uncertain. CDR1 is SEHNR and CDR2 is FQNEAQ in the germline V gene (reference sequence). The CDR3 extends over 18 amino acids. Trimming left V 0 bases short and J 0 bases short, with 17 bases between. The CDR3 DNA sequence: TGTGCCAGCAGCTTAGCGTACGCCACGTTGGTAGTGAACACTGAAGCTTTCTTT. This sequence encodes CASSLAYATLVVNTEAFF.

This chain uses TRBV5-1 with TRBJ1-1; weak D call: TRBD1 (6 bases). The CDR3 is 16 amino acids. V was clipped by 0 bases and J by 1 base, with 13 bases between them. The germline V gene has CDR1 SGHRS and CDR2 YFSETQ. The CDR3 DNA reads TGCGCCAGCAGCTTGGGGGGCCAGGGGACGAACACTGAAGCTTTCTTT. Protein product: CASSLGGQGTNTEAFF.

J is TRBJ1-1 and V is TRBV10-1, with D possibly matching TRBD1 (5 bases). Germline V gene lookup returns CDR1 WNHNN and CDR2 SYGVQD (reference sequence). The CDR3 spans 14 residues. Trimming cost V 7 bases and J 0 bases, with 12 bases left between them. The DNA of the CDR3 is TGCGCCAGCAAGACAGATATGATGAACACTGAAGCTTTCTTT. As protein: CASKTDMMNTEAFF.

This clone was detected only a few times. The rearrangement joins TRBV18 to TRBJ1-2; TRBD1 agrees at 7 bases. The germline gives CDR1 KGHSH, CDR2 LQKENI. The CDR3 is made up of 16 amino acids. V gave up 6 bases and J gave up 3 bases; unmatched junction bases: 13. The DNA of the CDR3 is TGTGCCAGCTCCCGAACAGGGACAGCCTCGGACTATGGCTACACCTTC. Its translation: CASSRTGTASDYGYTF.

The gene calls are TRBV4-2 and TRBJ1-2; TRBD1 matches at 8 bases. CDR1 LGHNA and CDR2 YNFKEQ come from the germline V gene. Losses at the gene ends were 0 bases for V and 6 bases for J; bases not matched to a gene: 3. The CDR3 spans 14 residues. CDR3 nucleotide sequence: TGTGCCAGCAGCCAAGACCCAGGGGGCAATGGCTACACCTTC. This codes for CASSQDPGGNGYTF.

This clone was detected once. The chain uses TRBV6-6 and TRBJ2-3; weak D call: TRBD2 (5 bases). This CDR3 is built from 15 residues. V shed 4 bases and J shed 5 bases, with 16 bases lying between them. Looked up from germline, CDR1 is MNHNY and CDR2 is SVGAGI (reference sequence). The CDR3 DNA sequence: TGTGCCAGCAGTTCAGGCGCGGAGGTCGGAGATACGCAGTATTTT. This sequence encodes CASSSGAEVGDTQYF.

This sequence joins TRBV6-5 and TRBJ2-7; tentatively, D is TRBD1 (6 bases). The germline V gene has CDR1 MNHEY and CDR2 SVGAGI. V dropped 6 bases and J dropped 3 bases, with 15 bases sitting between them. This CDR3 region has 14 residues. The CDR3 spells CASRVKDRIYEQYF. The CDR3 nucleotides are TGTGCCAGCAGGGTAAAGGACAGAATCTACGAGCAGTACTTC.

This clone has only one observation. CDR3 DNA sequence: TGTGCCAGCAGCGTAAAGGAGGTTTTAAATTCACCCCTCCACTTT. Its translation: CASSVKEVLNSPLHF. This chain joins TRBV9 and TRBJ1-6; no firm D call. The CDR3 totals 15 residues. With 1 base removed from V and 7 bases from J, the gap between germline ends came to 12 bases. The V gene's germline CDR1 is SGDLS and CDR2 YYNGEE.

The chain couples TRBV5-6 to TRBJ2-3, with a possible D match to TRBD2 (5 bases). This CDR3 spans 15 amino acids. The V end lost 2 bases, the J end lost 2 bases, and 12 bases lay between the germline ends. The germline V gene encodes CDR1 SGHDT and CDR2 YYEEEE. The CDR3 sequence: CASSFSPGITDTQYF. CDR3 nucleotide sequence: TGTGCCAGCAGCTTCTCGCCCGGGATCACAGATACGCAGTATTTT.